The 26 T cell receptor beta chains given below trace back to one sample, sequenced in a study of regulatory T cells in long-lasting Graves disease. Documented time point: persistent/refractory GD, antithyroid drugs over 5 years with positive TRAb. RNA from PBMCs was the source of the TCR library. Arm-PCR of CDR3 regions with iRepertoire HTBI primers generated TCR beta libraries. TCRdb reprocessed the multiplex PCR reads with MiXCR, giving one entry per CDR3 protein. The table has 310,000 or so distinct CDR3 sequences, about 18% seen once. The specimen was peripheral blood mononuclear cells (PBMCs), collected when the disease was refractory, from a patient treated with antithyroid drugs. Receptors originate from a female donor with Graves disease.

This clonotype appeared many times. J is TRBJ1-2 and V is TRBV3-1, with D perhaps TRBD1 (6 bases). The CDR3 sequence is 14 residues long. V gave up 0 bases and J gave up 4 bases, with 9 bases separating them. CDR1 and CDR2 (germline): LGHDT, YNNKEL (reference sequence). The CDR3 DNA reads TGTGCCAGCAGCCAAGATGGGGGCATCTATGGCTACACCTTC. Translated, it gives CASSQDGGIYGYTF.

The chain links TRBV14 to TRBJ1-1; TRBD1 might be the D (5 bases). There are 16 residues in the CDR3. Trimming removed 1 base at V and 0 bases at J, with 12 bases between. CDR1 SGHDN and CDR2 FVKESK come from the germline V gene. The CDR3 DNA reads as TGTGCCAGCAGCCAAGTGGCCCAGGGCATGAACACTGAAGCTTTCTTT. Its translation is CASSQVAQGMNTEAFF.

This clonotype has just a few counts. The CDR3 reads CASSPTGLGRGSPLHF. CDR3 nucleotides: TGTGCCAGTAGTCCCACGGGCCTGGGAAGAGGTTCACCCCTCCACTTT. This chain uses TRBV19 with TRBJ1-6; D unresolved. CDR3 length equals 16 residues. The V end was cut by 5 bases, the J end by 9 bases, with 20 bases between. CDR1 is LNHDA and CDR2 is SQIVND in the germline V gene (reference sequence).

This clonotype has only a few counts. The gene calls are TRBV4-1 and TRBJ2-7; D perhaps matches TRBD2 (6 bases). In germline, CDR1 is MGHRA, CDR2 YSYEKL. Trimming shortened V by 8 bases and J by 3 bases, and 17 bases separated the two germline ends. The CDR3 is made up of 14 amino acids. Written as DNA, the CDR3 is TGCGCCAGCTCCGAGATCGGGGGAAACTACGAGCAGTACTTC. Its translation: CASSEIGGNYEQYF.

This clonotype was counted many times. The chain joins TRBV5-8 to TRBJ1-2; D gene unclear. CDR3 length: 13 residues. Germline V gives CDR1 SGHTS, CDR2 YDEGEE. The ends were cut back, 0 bases at V and 5 bases at J, with 8 bases in the middle. This CDR3 reads CASSLAAEYGYTF. The CDR3 DNA sequence: TGTGCCAGCAGCTTGGCCGCAGAGTATGGCTACACCTTC.

This clonotype was detected many times. The chain employs TRBV11-2 and TRBJ1-5, with D unresolved. This CDR3 has 13 amino acids. V was shortened by 6 bases and J by 4 bases, with 10 bases between the two germline ends. The germline gives CDR1 SGHAT, CDR2 FQNNGV. The CDR3 region is CASSPGRNQPQHF. CDR3 in DNA: TGTGCCAGCAGTCCAGGCAGGAATCAGCCCCAGCATTTT.

Worth noting for this clonotype: A read error may be the cause here, since a much bigger clone is one base away. The chain combines TRBV6-2 or TRBV6-3 with TRBJ2-5; no definite D call. Germline CDR1 and CDR2: MNHEY and SVGEGT. This CDR3 comprises 14 residues. DNA for the CDR3: TGTGCCAGCAGTTATGTTGGGGTGCAAGGGACCCAGTACTTC. It encodes CASSYVGVQGTQYF.

This clonotype was found many times. This rearrangement joins TRBV7-2 to TRBJ2-5, with 7 bases identical to TRBD1. In germline, CDR1 is SGHTA, CDR2 FQGNSA. V was clipped by 2 bases and J by 5 bases; unmatched bases: 2. This CDR3 region has 13 residues. For the CDR3, the DNA is TGTGCCAGCAGCTTAAGGACAGGCGAGACCCAGTACTTC. This translates into CASSLRTGETQYF.

The chain joins TRBV4-3 to TRBJ1-1; 10 bases are a match to TRBD1. The CDR3 spans 15 residues. CDR1 and CDR2 (germline): LGHNA, YSLEER. V lost 3 bases and J lost 5; bases outside the gene matches: 6. CDR3 coding DNA: TGCGCCAGCAGCCAGGACGGACAGGGGGGAACTGAAGCTTTCTTT. This codes for CASSQDGQGGTEAFF.

The table lists this clonotype with a few counts. V is TRBV6-1 and J is TRBJ1-6; 9 bases line up with TRBD1. J was trimmed by 7 bases and V by 6 bases; bases with no gene match: 7. Per germline, CDR1 MNHNS and CDR2 SASEGT. The CDR3 contains 15 residues. The CDR3 sequence: CASRKDRGENSPLHF. In DNA, the CDR3 is TGTGCCAGCAGAAAGGACAGGGGTGAGAATTCACCCCTCCACTTT.

V usage is TRBV6-5 and J usage is TRBJ2-7; 7 nucleotides line up with TRBD1. The germline V gene encodes CDR1 MNHEY and CDR2 SVGAGI. The CDR3 is 15 residues long. The trim removed 4 bases at V and 3 bases at J, leaving 9 bases unmatched. The CDR3 loop is CASSSYPTGIYEQYF. The CDR3 DNA sequence: TGTGCCAGCAGTTCCTATCCGACAGGGATCTACGAGCAGTACTTC.

The table lists this clonotype with a count of one. A read error is possible here, since a much larger clone lies one base away. The chain couples TRBV6-1 to TRBJ2-7, with 8 bases fitting TRBD2. Per the germline V gene, CDR1 is MNHNS and CDR2 is SASEGT. CDR3 length equals 17 residues. J gave up 3 bases and V 4 bases, and 14 bases lay outside the gene matches. This chain's CDR3 is CASSAGRRRGASYEQYF. The CDR3 DNA reads as TGTGCCAGCAGTGCCGGTAGAAGGCGGGGGGCGAGCTACGAGCAGTACTTC.

The V gene is TRBV29-1, the J gene TRBJ2-7, with TRBD1 identical over 9 bases. Germline V CDR1 and CDR2: SQVTM, ANQGSEA. Trimming cost V 0 bases and J 6 bases; bases outside gene matches: 3. The CDR3 runs to 13 residues. The CDR3 protein is CSVEDTGGFEQYF. CDR3 sequence (DNA): TGCAGCGTTGAAGACACAGGGGGCTTCGAGCAGTACTTC.

In this sample, this clonotype turned up many times. The rearrangement links TRBV20-1 to TRBJ1-1; D gene unclear. Germline loops: CDR1 DFQATT, CDR2 SNEGSKA (reference sequence). The CDR3 loop spans 13 amino acids. The V end was cut by 4 bases, the J end by 0 bases, with 9 bases between. CDR3 loop: CSAKVHMNTEAFF. The CDR3 bases are TGCAGTGCTAAGGTACATATGAACACTGAAGCTTTCTTT.

This clonotype came up many times. The J gene is TRBJ2-5, the V gene TRBV7-9; D not resolved. This CDR3 contains 14 residues. The V and J ends lost 5 bases and 1 base respectively, with 11 bases between them. Germline V gene sequence: CDR1 SEHNR, CDR2 FQNEAQ (reference sequence). CDR3 protein: CASSLSTRQETQYF. The CDR3 DNA reads as TGTGCCAGCAGCCTCTCGACCCGCCAAGAGACCCAGTACTTC.

This clonotype was observed once. The genes are TRBV11-2 and TRBJ2-3, with TRBD1 identical over 7 bases. The CDR3 loop spans 17 amino acids. With 4 bases clipped from V and 0 bases from J, the junction kept 10 bases outside the gene matches. CDR1 is SGHAT, CDR2 FQNNGV, per germline. Here the CDR3 reads CASSSQGRGGSTDTQYF. The CDR3 DNA follows: TGTGCCAGCAGCTCACAGGGGCGTGGTGGCAGCACAGATACGCAGTATTTT.

This clonotype was seen at least ten times. One end of the junction does not line up with germline, which may come from a read error. The chain employs TRBV11-3 and TRBJ2-5, with D possibly TRBD2 on 6 matching bases. The CDR3 has 15 amino acids. Germline V CDR1 and CDR2: SGHNT, YENEEA. In nucleotides, the CDR3 is TGTGCCAGCAGCTTAGGGCGGGGTATGCGAGAGACCCAATACTTC. Amino acid sequence: CASSLGRGMRETQYF.

This clonotype was seen only a few times. This chain connects TRBV10-3 to TRBJ2-1; 15 positions agree with TRBD2. CDR1 ENHRY and CDR2 SYGVKD come from the germline V gene. The junction had 10 bases not matched to a gene; V was cut back by 4 bases and J by 6 bases. This CDR3 has 18 amino acids. The DNA for the CDR3 is TGTGCCATCAGTGGCGGACTAGCGGGAGGGTATGGGGGCAATGAGCAGTTCTTC. This sequence encodes CAISGGLAGGYGGNEQFF.

This chain uses TRBV5-4 with TRBJ2-7, with D maybe TRBD2 (5 bases). This CDR3 has 16 amino acids. V shed 2 bases and J shed 2 bases, with 17 bases lying between them. Germline loops: CDR1 SGHNT, CDR2 YYREEE (reference sequence). For the CDR3, the DNA is TGTGCCAGCAGCTTCTACGGTCTGGGAGAGCCCTACGAGCAGTACTTC. Its translation is CASSFYGLGEPYEQYF.

This clonotype was picked up a small number of times. This sequence joins TRBV7-9 and TRBJ2-7; D may be TRBD2 (5 bases). Germline assignment: CDR1 SEHNR and CDR2 FQNEAQ (reference sequence). Trimming removed 1 base from V and 2 bases from J, with 12 bases in between. This CDR3 comprises 15 residues. The CDR3 DNA follows: TGTGCCAGCAGCTTAGGGTCTAGCAGTACCTACGAGCAGTACTTC. Its translation: CASSLGSSSTYEQYF. Supplemented by reference TRBV7-9 and TRBJ2-7, the full variable domain reads DTGVSQNPRHKITKRGQNVTFRCDPISEHNRLYWYRQTLGQGPEFLTYFQNEAQLEKSRLLSDRFSAERPKGSFSTLEIQRTEQGDSAMYLCASSLGSSSTYEQYFGPGTRLTVT.

This chain joins TRBV7-2 and TRBJ2-1, with D maybe TRBD2 (7 bases). This CDR3 contains 15 residues. Trimming stripped 5 bases from V and 7 bases from J, with 18 bases between. Germline V gene sequence: CDR1 SGHTA, CDR2 FQGNSA. CDR3 sequence (DNA): TGTGCCAGCAGCCGAGACAGGAGCGGGGTGAATGAGCAGTTCTTC. As protein: CASSRDRSGVNEQFF.

Notes on this clonotype: A read error is likely here: a far larger clone is one base away. This chain joins TRBV12-3 or TRBV12-4 and TRBJ2-7; D is possibly TRBD1 (6 bases). There are 15 residues in the CDR3. With 5 bases removed from V and 3 bases from J, the gap between germline ends came to 17 bases. CDR3 residues: CASSEPGTRDYEQYF. CDR3 in DNA: TGTGCCAGCAGTGAGCCCGGGACAAGGGACTACGAGCAGTACTTC.

The chain couples TRBV14 to TRBJ1-6, with no clear D. The CDR3 totals 15 residues. Trimming stripped 0 bases from V and 0 bases from J, with 3 bases between. Per germline, CDR1 SGHDN and CDR2 FVKESK. Written as DNA, the CDR3 is TGTGCCAGCAGCCAAGAGATCTCCTATAATTCACCCCTCCACTTT. Translated: CASSQEISYNSPLHF.

Ten or more counts support this clonotype. The chain has TRBV12-3 or TRBV12-4 and TRBJ2-7, with 11 bases fitting TRBD2. There are 15 residues in the CDR3. The V segment lost 4 bases and the J segment 4 bases; nucleotides outside the gene matches: 6. The CDR3 nucleotides read TGTGCCAGCAGTTCTACTAGCGGGAGAGTGTACGAGCAGTACTTC. This encodes CASSSTSGRVYEQYF.

The chain combines TRBV30 with TRBJ1-5; TRBD1 aligns across 7 bases. Trimming removed 4 bases from V and 8 bases from J; junction bases left unmatched: 8. In germline, CDR1 is GTSNPN, CDR2 SVGIG (reference sequence). The CDR3 has 13 residues. The chain's CDR3 is CAWNVGGAKPQHF. The CDR3 nucleotides are TGTGCCTGGAACGTAGGGGGCGCGAAGCCCCAGCATTTT.

At least ten counts were recorded for this clonotype. The chain has TRBV20-1 and TRBJ1-5; no firm D call. The CDR3 totals 14 residues. V lost 3 bases to trimming and J lost 0 bases, with 9 bases between them. The germline CDR1 and CDR2 sequences are DFQATT and SNEGSKA (reference sequence). The chain's CDR3 is CSASRGFSNQPQHF. CDR3 sequence (DNA): TGCAGTGCTAGTCGGGGTTTTAGCAATCAGCCCCAGCATTTT.